This is a list of T cell receptor beta chains from one sample in a study of T cell responses to AZD1222 COVID-19 vaccine. Profiled with immunoSEQ multiplex PCR; TCRdb holds only in-frame clones, not every one. The sample records about 74,000 clones, 75% to 95% being singletons. Sequences were derived from peripheral blood, sampled 28 days after the second AZD1222 dose. These receptors all stem from an adult who received the AZD1222 COVID-19 vaccine. Each CDR3 is given with its conserved first and last residue. The D gene is left open where the match is weak. Clone size is given for some rows only: seen once, a few or many times, or a class if the clone is expanded.

>.|TRBJ1-5|TRBV21-1|.
TGTGCCAGCAGGGACAAATATAACAATCAGCCCCAGCATTTT
CASRDKYNNQPQHF
>TRBD1|TRBJ1-1|TRBV7-9|.
TGTGCCAGCAGCTTAGTCGGGGGACAGGAGAACACTGAAGCTTTCTTT
CASSLVGGQENTEAFF
>.|TRBJ1-2|TRBV14|.
TGTGCCAGCAGCCAAGTAGACAGAGGGGGCTACACCTTC
CASSQVDRGGYTF
>.|TRBJ2-5|TRBV7-7|.
TGTGCTAGCAGCTTCGGTCGCCAAGAGACCCAGTACTTC
CASSFGRQETQYF
>.|TRBJ2-1|TRBV7-2|.
TGTGCCAGCAGTCGACAGGGAGGGGGCAATGAGCAGTTCTTC
CASSRQGGGNEQFF
>.|TRBJ2-1|TRBV29-1|once
TGCAGCGTTGAGGTCCAAACTGGGGTATACAATGAGCAGTTCTTC
CSVEVQTGVYNEQFF
>.|TRBJ2-1|TRBV30|.
TGTGCCTGGAGTGCTAATCCCATAAGAAATCCTAACAATGAGCAGTTCTTC
CAWSANPIRNPNNEQFF
>TRBD1|TRBJ2-7|TRBV19|.
TGTGCCGAAGAAGGTAGGAGGACAGGAATATCCTACGAGCAGTACTTC
CAEEGRRTGISYEQYF
>.|TRBJ1-2|TRBV19|.
TGTGCCAGTAGTATATCGGGGGTTCTCGTCGATGGCTACACCTTC
CASSISGVLVDGYTF
>.|TRBJ2-3|TRBV28|.
TGTGCCAGCACCCTCGGGCTAGCGCCCACAGATACGCAGTATTTT
CASTLGLAPTDTQYF
>.|TRBJ2-2|TRBV5-8|few
TGTGCCAGCAGCCCCGGGACAACGTCGAACACCGGGGAGCTGTTTTTT
CASSPGTTSNTGELFF
>.|TRBJ2-1|TRBV7-9|.
TGTGCCAGCAGCCACGAGGGGAAATTAGTCAGCGATGAGCAGTTCTTC
CASSHEGKLVSDEQFF
>.|TRBJ1-2|TRBV7-9|.
TGTGCCAGCAGCTTAGACGGGACCGGCTACACCTTC
CASSLDGTGYTF
>.|TRBJ2-5|TRBV6-5|.
TGTGCCAGCAGCCGTAACACGGGTCAAGAGACCCAGTACTTC
CASSRNTGQETQYF
>TRBD1|TRBJ2-7|TRBV15|.
TGTGCCACCAGCAGAGTTCGGGGCAGGGGGCTAAAATTCAACGAGCAGTACTTC
CATSRVRGRGLKFNEQYF
>.|TRBJ2-7|TRBV7-2|.
TGTGCCAGCAGCTCAAGCCAGGACTACGAGCAGTACTTC
CASSSSQDYEQYF
>.|TRBJ1-5|TRBV11-2|.
TGTGCCAGCAGCTTAGGGGAGCGGCCAGGGGATCAGCCCCAGCATTTT
CASSLGERPGDQPQHF
>TRBD1|TRBJ1-4|TRBV7-8|.
TGTGCCAGCAGCCGATACAGGGGAAATAATGAAAAACTGTTTTTT
CASSRYRGNNEKLFF
>.|TRBJ2-2|TRBV6-5|.
TGTGCCAGCAGTAGCGCACCGAACACCGGGGAGCTGTTTTTT
CASSSAPNTGELFF
>TRBD2|TRBJ2-7|TRBV27|.
TGTGCCAGCAGTTTCCAGGGACTAGCGTCCTCCTACGAGCAGTACTTC
CASSFQGLASSYEQYF
>.|TRBJ1-1|TRBV18|once
TGTGCCAGCTCACGTCGCGTAGGGGACACTGAAGCTTTCTTT
CASSRRVGDTEAFF
>TRBD1|TRBJ2-1|TRBV28|.
TGTGCCAGCAGTTTCGGCACAGGGGATTTGTACAATGAGCAGTTCTTC
CASSFGTGDLYNEQFF
>.|TRBJ2-1|TRBV4-2|.
TGTGCCAGCAGCCAAGTGGACTCCTACAATGAGCAGTTCTTC
CASSQVDSYNEQFF
>.|TRBJ1-5|TRBV7-3|.
TGTGCCAGCAACCAAGGAGGGCGCAATCAGCCCCAGCATTTT
CASNQGGRNQPQHF
>.|TRBJ2-7|TRBV6-5|.
TGTGCCAGCAGTCGCCCCCTGGGAGAGCAGTACTTC
CASSRPLGEQYF
>.|TRBJ2-7|TRBV12-3/TRBV12-4|.
TGTGCCAGCAGTTTGGGCAAGACGCAGTACTTC
CASSLGKTQYF
>TRBD1|TRBJ1-2|TRBV28|.
TGTGCCAGCCAGGGGGGGGTATATGGCTACACCTTC
CASQGGVYGYTF
>.|TRBJ1-2|TRBV19|.
TGTGCCAGTAGTATAGATCTTAACCCATTCTATGGCTACACCTTC
CASSIDLNPFYGYTF
>TRBD1|TRBJ1-2|TRBV12-3/TRBV12-4|.
TGTGCCAGCAGCCCGACAGGGGGAGGCTACACCTTC
CASSPTGGGYTF
>.|TRBJ2-7|TRBV18|.
TGTGCCAGCTCTTCCACCCCGGGATCTCTGACGATCGAGCAGTACTTC
CASSSTPGSLTIEQYF
>.|TRBJ1-1|TRBV19|few
TGTGCCAGTAAGGGCACTGAAGCTTTCTTT
CASKGTEAFF
>.|TRBJ2-1|TRBV18|.
TGTGCCAGCTCACCCCCCCTGAGACTAGTTCAGTTCTTC
CASSPPLRLVQFF
>TRBD2|TRBJ2-3|TRBV6-4|.
TGTGCCAGCAGTCCAGGGAGGGCCACAGATACGCAGTATTTT
CASSPGRATDTQYF
>.|TRBJ1-5|TRBV2|.
TGTGCCAGCGTGGTGGGGCGGAATAGCAATCAGCCCCAGCATTTT
CASVVGRNSNQPQHF
>.|TRBJ1-2|TRBV24-1|.
TGTGCCACCAGTGACCGGACAGTATCCTATGGCTACACCTTC
CATSDRTVSYGYTF
>.|TRBJ1-6|TRBV19|.
TGTGCCAGTAGTTTATCTAGTCGCTATAATTCACCCCTCCACTTT
CASSLSSRYNSPLHF
>TRBD1|TRBJ1-2|TRBV7-9|.
TGTGCCAGCAGCTCTGGGACAGAAGCCTATGGCTACACCTTC
CASSSGTEAYGYTF
>.|TRBJ1-5|TRBV27|.
TGTGCCAGCAGTTTTATTGGGGGTAGCAATCAGCCCCAGCATTTT
CASSFIGGSNQPQHF
>.|TRBJ1-1|TRBV27|.
TGTGCCAGCAGTTTATCGGGGCGGGGCCCGGATTTGAACACTGAAGCTTTCTTT
CASSLSGRGPDLNTEAFF
>.|TRBJ2-5|TRBV12-3/TRBV12-4|.
TGTGCCAGCAGTTCCGGGTTACAAGAGACCCAGTACTTC
CASSSGLQETQYF
>.|TRBJ2-7|TRBV5-1|.
TGCGCCAGCAGCTTGGGGTCAGGGATGGATCGGCAGTACTTC
CASSLGSGMDRQYF
>.|TRBJ1-1|TRBV19|.
TGTGCCAGTAGTATGGGGGGGGTAACTGAAGCTTTCTTT
CASSMGGVTEAFF
>.|TRBJ2-1|TRBV29-1|.
TGCAGCGTTGGTGGAACATACAATGAGCAGTTCTTC
CSVGGTYNEQFF
>TRBD1|TRBJ1-5|TRBV28|.
TGTGCCAGCAGCACACCCCGGGACAGGGGGCATTTT
CASSTPRDRGHF
>TRBD1|TRBJ1-4|TRBV5-5|.
TGTGCCAGCAGCTTCGGTGGGACAGGGGATGAAAAACTGTTTTTT
CASSFGGTGDEKLFF
>.|TRBJ2-7|TRBV5-1|.
TGCGCCAGCAGCTTAGGCTCTGGGGTTTACGAGCAGTACTTC
CASSLGSGVYEQYF
>.|TRBJ2-7|TRBV15|.
TGTGCCACCAGCAGATCGGTCGCAGGTACCTACGAGCAGTACTTC
CATSRSVAGTYEQYF